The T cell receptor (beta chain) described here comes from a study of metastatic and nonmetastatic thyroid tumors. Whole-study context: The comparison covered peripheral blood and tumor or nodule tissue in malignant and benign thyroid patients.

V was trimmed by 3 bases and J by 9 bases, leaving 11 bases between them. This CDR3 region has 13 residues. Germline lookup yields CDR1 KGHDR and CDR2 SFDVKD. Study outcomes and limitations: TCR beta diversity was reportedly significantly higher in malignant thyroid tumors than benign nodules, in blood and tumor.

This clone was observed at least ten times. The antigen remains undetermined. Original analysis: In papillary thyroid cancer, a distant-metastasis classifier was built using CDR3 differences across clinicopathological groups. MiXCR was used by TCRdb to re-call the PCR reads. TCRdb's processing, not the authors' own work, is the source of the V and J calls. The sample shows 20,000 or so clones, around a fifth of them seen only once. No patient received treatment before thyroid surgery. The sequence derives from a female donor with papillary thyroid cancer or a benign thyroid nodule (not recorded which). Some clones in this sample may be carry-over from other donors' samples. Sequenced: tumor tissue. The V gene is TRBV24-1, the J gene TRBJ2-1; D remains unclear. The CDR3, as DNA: TGTGCCACCAGTGATCGAACTGGGATTGAGCAGTTCTTC. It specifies CATSDRTGIEQFF.